Presented here are 21 T cell receptor beta chains from one specimen sequenced in a study of PD-1 blockade in classical Hodgkin lymphoma. Clones were read by immunoSEQ multiplex PCR, and TCRdb kept only the in-frame ones, dropping some. In the table there are 100,000 to 120,000 clones, about nine tenths of which are singletons. The patients all showed relapse after autologous stem cell transplantation, while their brentuximab vedotin exposure varied. Sample: peripheral blood mononuclear cells (PBMCs), taken before the second cycle of nivolumab. These receptors were taken from a human donor with classical Hodgkin lymphoma.

The rearrangement uses TRBV11-3 and TRBJ2-1; a weak D match, TRBD2 (5 bases). The CDR3 sequence is 16 residues long. Deletions cut 3 bases from V and 0 bases from J, with 12 bases between. Germline V gene lookup returns CDR1 SGHNT and CDR2 YENEEA. The CDR3 loop reads CASSFRGTSSYNEQFF. CDR3 nucleotides: TGTGCCAGCAGCTTCCGGGGAACTAGCTCCTACAATGAGCAGTTCTTC.

This rearrangement joins TRBV28 to TRBJ2-1, with D unresolved. V was clipped by 3 bases and J by 4 bases, with 10 bases between them. Germline values: CDR1 MDHEN, CDR2 SYDVKM. The CDR3 length is 14 residues. The CDR3 coding sequence is TGTGCCAGCAGTTTGCTGGGGAATTACAATGAGCAGTTCTTC. This codes for CASSLLGNYNEQFF. Full variable domain (rest looked up from reference TRBV28 and TRBJ2-1): DVKVTQSSRYLVKRTGEKVFLECVQDMDHENMFWYRQDPGLGLRLIYFSYDVKMKEKGDIPEGYSVSREKKERFSLILESASTNQTSMYLCASSLLGNYNEQFFGPGTRLTVL.

This chain connects TRBV27 to TRBJ2-7, with 8 bases aligning to TRBD1. Germline CDR1 is MNHEY and CDR2 is SMNVEV (reference sequence). The CDR3 consists of 15 residues. The junction had 8 bases not matched to a gene; V was cut back by 5 bases and J by 2 bases. The CDR3 sequence: CASSPLMDRAYEQYF. DNA of the CDR3: TGTGCCAGCAGTCCCCTGATGGACAGGGCCTACGAGCAGTACTTC.

This chain uses TRBV28 with TRBJ1-5; a possible D gene is TRBD1 (5 bases). Germline V gives CDR1 MDHEN, CDR2 SYDVKM. Trimming removed 9 bases from V and 4 bases from J, with 13 bases in between. The CDR3 loop spans 13 amino acids. The CDR3 DNA sequence: TGTGCCAGTACCAGGGCTAGGAATCAGCCCCAGCATTTT. Translated: CASTRARNQPQHF.

This sequence joins TRBV9 and TRBJ2-1; 11 bases fit TRBD2. V lost 0 bases and J lost 4; bases outside the gene matches: 6. Germline V gives CDR1 SGDLS, CDR2 YYNGEE. The CDR3 totals 17 residues. The CDR3 DNA follows: TGTGCCAGCAGCGTAGAGGGAGGGACTAGCGGTTACAATGAGCAGTTCTTC. This codes for CASSVEGGTSGYNEQFF.

This clone was counted between two and nine times. The V and J genes are TRBV30 and TRBJ1-1; 7 bases match TRBD1. CDR1 and CDR2 (germline): GTSNPN, SVGIG (reference sequence). J gave up 0 bases and V 6 bases, and 4 bases lay outside the gene matches. The CDR3 covers 13 residues. This chain's CDR3 is CACQQGMNTEAFF. The CDR3 DNA reads TGTGCCTGCCAACAGGGGATGAACACTGAAGCTTTCTTT.

The genes are TRBV29-1 and TRBJ1-2; 7 nucleotides match TRBD1. The ends lost 6 bases at V and 5 bases at J; junction bases unmatched: 12. This CDR3 contains 14 residues. The germline V gene encodes CDR1 SQVTM and CDR2 ANQGSEA. CDR3 protein: CSVQSTGWEYGYTF. CDR3 nucleotide sequence: TGCAGCGTCCAATCGACAGGGTGGGAATATGGCTACACCTTC.

The chain has TRBV7-2 and TRBJ2-1; 9 bases are shared with TRBD1. This CDR3 comprises 17 residues. Germline V CDR1 and CDR2: SGHTA, FQGNSA. V gave up 4 bases and J gave up 2 bases; unmatched junction bases: 9. The CDR3 nucleotides are TGTGCCAGCAGCTCGAGACAGGGACAGGGAACCTACAATGAGCAGTTCTTC. This gives the protein CASSSRQGQGTYNEQFF.

The V and J genes are TRBV27 and TRBJ2-3, with D possibly TRBD2 on 5 matching bases. The CDR3 has 14 amino acids. Trimming removed 4 bases at V and 3 bases at J, with 11 bases between. Germline values: CDR1 MNHEY, CDR2 SMNVEV (reference sequence). CDR3 sequence: CASSSELDTDTQYF. CDR3 bases: TGTGCCAGCAGTTCGGAACTAGATACAGATACGCAGTATTTT.

This clone was picked up one time. The chain employs TRBV5-4 and TRBJ2-1; 9 nucleotides match TRBD2. CDR3 length equals 16 residues. The J segment lost 0 bases and the V segment lost 2 bases, leaving 3 bases of the junction unmatched. In germline, CDR1 is SGHNT, CDR2 YYREEE (reference sequence). CDR3 sequence reads: CASSFAGLASYNEQFF. CDR3 nucleotide sequence: TGTGCCAGCAGCTTCGCGGGACTAGCCTCCTACAATGAGCAGTTCTTC.

This chain connects TRBV28 to TRBJ2-2; D possibly corresponds to TRBD2 (5 bases). This CDR3 comprises 14 residues. Trimming took off 6 bases at V and 1 base at J, with 9 bases between the two ends. Germline V CDR1 and CDR2: MDHEN, SYDVKM. The CDR3 loop reads CASRLGLNTGELFF. DNA of the CDR3: TGTGCCAGCAGACTCGGACTGAACACCGGGGAGCTGTTTTTT.

The gene calls are TRBV5-6 and TRBJ2-1, with no clear D. The CDR3 loop spans 14 amino acids. With 0 bases removed from V and 5 bases from J, the gap between germline ends came to 9 bases. The germline gives CDR1 SGHDT, CDR2 YYEEEE. The DNA for the CDR3 is TGTGCCAGCAGCTTGGTGTGGAGTCACAATGAGCAGTTCTTC. Translation gives CASSLVWSHNEQFF.

The chain links TRBV5-8 to TRBJ2-7; D unclear. Germline loops: CDR1 SGHTS, CDR2 YDEGEE. V was clipped by 3 bases and J by 3 bases, with 4 bases between them. The CDR3 sequence is 11 residues long. The CDR3 DNA reads as TGTGCCAGCAGCTCCCTCTACGAGCAGTACTTC. It specifies CASSSLYEQYF. Drawing the rest from reference TRBV5-8 and TRBJ2-7, the complete variable domain is EAGVTQSPTHLIKTRGQQATLRCSPISGHTSVYWYQQALGLGLQFLLWYDEGEERNRGNFPPRFSGRQFPNYSSELNVNALELEDSALYLCASSSLYEQYFGPGTRLTVT.

The chain recombines TRBV25-1 with TRBJ2-5, with 7 positions matching TRBD1. Germline CDR1 and CDR2: MGHDK and SYGVNS. With 6 bases clipped from V and 2 bases from J, the junction kept 6 bases outside the gene matches. The CDR3 runs to 14 residues. CDR3 residues: CASSPGTVQETQYF. The CDR3 nucleotides read TGTGCCAGCAGCCCCGGGACAGTGCAAGAGACCCAGTACTTC.

Worth noting for this clone: An end of the junction does not agree with germline; a read error may underlie this. This chain links TRBV6-1 with TRBJ2-7, with no clear D. The CDR3 consists of 11 residues. Germline lookup yields CDR1 MNHNS and CDR2 SASEGT. The CDR3 DNA is TGTGCCAGCAGCCGGTCCTTCGAGCAGTACTTC. Translated: CASSRSFEQYF.

This chain connects TRBV30 to TRBJ2-1; 15 nucleotides match TRBD2. The CDR3 length is 19 residues. Germline V gene sequence: CDR1 GTSNPN, CDR2 SVGIG (reference sequence). Trimming removed 5 bases from V and 4 bases from J; junction bases left unmatched: 15. DNA of the CDR3: TGTGCCTGGGACGGAGGGGGACTAGCGGGAGGTCGGGCTTACAATGAGCAGTTCTTC. Encoded protein: CAWDGGGLAGGRAYNEQFF. Together with reference TRBV30 and TRBJ2-1, the CDR3 gives the full variable domain: SQTIHQWPATLVQPVGSPLSLECTVEGTSNPNLYWYRQAAGRGLQLLFYSVGIGQISSEVPQNLSASRPQDRQFILSSKKLLLSDSGFYLCAWDGGGLAGGRAYNEQFFGPGTRLTVL.

This clone was found a few times. This sequence joins TRBV5-1 and TRBJ2-7, with a tentative D call TRBD2 (6 bases). Looked up from germline, CDR1 is SGHRS and CDR2 is YFSETQ. The CDR3 consists of 15 residues. Trimming took off 0 bases at V and 1 base at J, with 11 bases between the two ends. The CDR3 region is CASSLVSSASYEQYF. CDR3 nucleotides: TGCGCCAGCAGCTTGGTGTCTAGCGCATCCTACGAGCAGTACTTC.

CDR3 sequence reads: CASSLVGRTNTEAFF. Written as DNA, the CDR3 is TGCGCCAGCAGCTTGGTGGGACGTACGAACACTGAAGCTTTCTTT. This rearrangement joins TRBV5-1 to TRBJ1-1; D is perhaps TRBD1 (5 bases). This CDR3 region has 15 residues. Germline loops: CDR1 SGHRS, CDR2 YFSETQ. V dropped 0 bases and J dropped 1 base, with 10 bases sitting between them.

The chain has TRBV19 and TRBJ2-3; perhaps TRBD2 as D (6 bases). V lost 4 bases and J lost 7, with 18 bases in between. Germline loops: CDR1 LNHDA, CDR2 SQIVND (reference sequence). This CDR3 region has 15 residues. CDR3 DNA sequence: TGTGCCAGTAGTACACAGCGGGCCGGAGAGTATACGCAGTATTTT. Translated, it gives CASSTQRAGEYTQYF.

The J gene is TRBJ2-5, the V gene TRBV7-9; the match to TRBD1 covers 7 bases. With 4 bases clipped from V and 1 base from J, the junction kept 9 bases outside the gene matches. The CDR3 has 16 amino acids. Germline CDR1 and CDR2: SEHNR and FQNEAQ (reference sequence). CDR3 residues: CASSSLRAGGQETQYF. DNA for the CDR3: TGTGCCAGCAGCTCCCTCCGGGCAGGGGGCCAAGAGACCCAGTACTTC.

The V and J genes are TRBV4-1 and TRBJ1-2; D might be TRBD1 (5 bases). From germline, CDR1 is MGHRA and CDR2 YSYEKL. V lost 3 bases and J 7 bases, leaving 18 bases between the germline ends. This CDR3 has 15 residues. The CDR3 sequence is CASSHWGRLEGGYTF. The CDR3 DNA sequence: TGCGCCAGCAGCCATTGGGGGAGGCTTGAGGGTGGCTACACCTTC.